Below, one T cell receptor (beta chain) is given with its context. The sample is drawn from a study of preoperative IRX-2 immunotherapy in early breast cancer. This CDR3 spans 14 amino acids. Germline V lookup: CDR1 SEHNR, CDR2 FQNEAQ (reference sequence). With V trimmed by 6 bases and J by 6 bases, 8 bases remained unmatched. The treatment here: preoperative locoregional IRX-2 cytokine immunotherapy. Samples came from a phase Ib trial of preoperative locoregional IRX-2 cytokine immunotherapy. The data were produced by immunoSEQ multiplex PCR, yet TCRdb's version contains in-frame clones alone and is incomplete. The top ten hold around 1.5% of the sample, which has approximately 44,000 clones, approximately 95% seen once.

The source material was tumor tissue, sampled after IRX-2 immunotherapy. The J gene is TRBJ2-1, the V gene TRBV7-9; TRBD1 agrees at 7 bases. This sequence originates from a human donor with breast cancer. The CDR3 loop is CASRGTESPNEQFF. The CDR3 DNA reads TGTGCCAGCAGGGGGACAGAGTCCCCCAATGAGCAGTTCTTC. The full variable domain, with the rest looked up from reference TRBV7-9 and TRBJ2-1, is DTGVSQNPRHKITKRGQNVTFRCDPISEHNRLYWYRQTLGQGPEFLTYFQNEAQLEKSRLLSDRFSAERPKGSFSTLEIQRTEQGDSAMYLCASRGTESPNEQFFGPGTRLTVL.